The clone carrying this T cell receptor (beta chain) was seen just once. Data came from immunoSEQ multiplex PCR; TCRdb stores just in-frame clones and leaves some out. The data show roughly 130,000 clones, with 86% seen just once and 9% to 15% held by the top ten. Unmatched junction bases numbered 7, after V lost 0 bases and J lost 6 bases. The CDR3 contains 16 residues. Germline CDR1 is ENHRY and CDR2 is SYGVKD. These data come from a study of T cell responses to AZD1222 COVID-19 vaccine. V is TRBV10-3 and J is TRBJ2-3; 9 bases are shared with TRBD2. This receptor was taken from an adult in good health. The sample in question was peripheral blood, obtained on day 0 of AZD1222 vaccination. The CDR3 spells CAISESGLAGSDTQYF. CDR3 bases: TGTGCCATCAGTGAGTCGGGCCTAGCGGGGAGTGATACGCAGTATTTT.